This T cell receptor (beta chain) was profiled in a study of blood T cell repertoires in COVID-19 (dated by TCRdb to about 2020). For the wider study: The collaborator samples originated in the United States, Italy and Spain and spanned the acute and convalescent phases of COVID-19. The dataset comprised deeply sampled blood TCRbeta repertoires from subjects exposed to, actively infected with, or recovered from COVID-19. The material from the prospective study consisted of cDNA or gDNA derived from T cells, B-cell-depleted T cells, or PBMCs. HLA class I and class II types, where available, came from metadata supplied by the sample provider rather than from assay-based typing. Samples were obtained from the ongoing ImmuneRACE study (first 160 participants) and from about 1,300 subjects provided by 6 global collaborators. A freely available public database, intended as a resource for researchers studying the immune response to SARS-CoV-2, is where the repertoires were released. The sample metadata nearly always contained a de-identified subject ID, COVID-19 status, age in years and sex.

About this clone: Its antigen is currently not known. No much larger clone is present one base from it, and per-base qualities are unavailable.

In the germline V gene (reference sequence), CDR1 corresponds to LNHDA and CDR2 to SQIVND. Trimmed from V: 4 bases; trimmed from J: 4 bases; junction bases lacking a gene match: 3. Reading from cysteine to phenylalanine, the CDR3 counts 14 amino acids. The DNA shown is the 42-base CDR3, in frame from base 1. Each collaborating institution followed its own protocols to collect whole blood in K2EDTA tubes. For TCRbeta analysis, collaborator samples were shipped as frozen whole blood, as isolated PBMCs, or as DNA extracted from either sample type. Beyond this particular receptor, the publication reports: The quantity of clinical and demographic metadata differed by source and by participant and was supplied without curation.

The immunoSEQ Assay, a bias-controlled multiplex PCR, was used to amplify TCRbeta CDR3 regions from genomic DNA. The original methods were these. The number of nucleated cells in each sample was estimated by amplification of reference gene primers within the assay. Sequence reads were collapsed and filtered to measure the absolute abundance of every unique TCRbeta CDR3 rearrangement. For each sample, productive Simpson clonality was calculated by taking the square root of Simpson's diversity index across productive rearrangements. The table was pulled from immuneACCESS by TCRdb, which kept in-frame rearrangements only. Such tables lose some clones; where checked, under half of the loss comes from unresolved V genes, and the rest has no known cause. V and J calls and clone size are as listed in that table; D and trimming were resolved from the DNA. The sample table records about 90,000 clones; roughly 80% of these occur just once. The ten largest account for approximately 23% of the sample.

This TCR came from an older man with active or convalescent COVID-19. Specimen: peripheral blood. The rearranged segments are TRBV19 and TRBJ2-5; TRBD1 lines up with 10 middle nucleotides. The CDR3 here reads CASSTTGGAETQYF. The DNA is TGTGCCAGTAGTACGACAGGGGGCGCAGAGACCCAGTACTTC.